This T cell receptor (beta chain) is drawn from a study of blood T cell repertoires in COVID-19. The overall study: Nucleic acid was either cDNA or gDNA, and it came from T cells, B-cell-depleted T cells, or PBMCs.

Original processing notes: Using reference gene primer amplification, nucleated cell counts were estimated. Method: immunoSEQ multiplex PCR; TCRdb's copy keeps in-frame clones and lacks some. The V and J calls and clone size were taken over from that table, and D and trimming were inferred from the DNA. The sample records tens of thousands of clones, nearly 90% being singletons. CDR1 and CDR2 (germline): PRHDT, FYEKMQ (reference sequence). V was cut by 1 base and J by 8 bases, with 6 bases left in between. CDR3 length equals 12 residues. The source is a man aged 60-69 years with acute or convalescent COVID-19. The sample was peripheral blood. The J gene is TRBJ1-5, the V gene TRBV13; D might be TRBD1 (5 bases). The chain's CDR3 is CASSLAGKPQHF. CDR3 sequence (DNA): TGTGCCAGCAGCTTAGCAGGGAAGCCCCAGCATTTT.